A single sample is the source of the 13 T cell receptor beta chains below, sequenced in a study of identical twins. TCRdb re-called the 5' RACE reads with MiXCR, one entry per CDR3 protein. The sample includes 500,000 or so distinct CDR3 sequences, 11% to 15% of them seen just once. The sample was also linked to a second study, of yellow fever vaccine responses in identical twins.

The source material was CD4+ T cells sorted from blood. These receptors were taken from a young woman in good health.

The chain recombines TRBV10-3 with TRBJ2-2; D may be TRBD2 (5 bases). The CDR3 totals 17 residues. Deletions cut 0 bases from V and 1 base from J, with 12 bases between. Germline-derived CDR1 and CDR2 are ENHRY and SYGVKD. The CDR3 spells CAISESIGVGNTGELFF. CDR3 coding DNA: TGTGCCATCAGTGAGTCTATCGGGGTCGGGAACACCGGGGAGCTGTTTTTT.

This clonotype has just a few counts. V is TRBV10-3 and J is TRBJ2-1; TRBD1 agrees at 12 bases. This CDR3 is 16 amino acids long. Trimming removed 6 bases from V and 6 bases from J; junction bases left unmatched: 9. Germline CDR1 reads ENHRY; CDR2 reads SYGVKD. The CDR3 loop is CAISTGTGGSGNEQFF. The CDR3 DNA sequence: TGTGCCATCAGCACCGGGACAGGGGGCTCCGGCAATGAGCAGTTCTTC.

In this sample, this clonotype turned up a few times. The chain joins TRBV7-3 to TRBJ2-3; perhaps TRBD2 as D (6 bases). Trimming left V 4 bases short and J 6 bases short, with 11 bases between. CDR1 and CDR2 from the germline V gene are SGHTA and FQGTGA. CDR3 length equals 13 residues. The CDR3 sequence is CASSSAGGDTQYF. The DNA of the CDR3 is TGTGCCAGCAGCTCCGCCGGAGGGGATACGCAGTATTTT.

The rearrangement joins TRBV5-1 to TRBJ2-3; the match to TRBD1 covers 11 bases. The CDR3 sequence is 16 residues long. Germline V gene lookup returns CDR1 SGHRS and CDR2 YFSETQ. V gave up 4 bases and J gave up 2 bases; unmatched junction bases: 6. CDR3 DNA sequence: TGCGCCAGCAGCCGCGAGGGACAGGGGGTCACAGATACGCAGTATTTT. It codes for CASSREGQGVTDTQYF.

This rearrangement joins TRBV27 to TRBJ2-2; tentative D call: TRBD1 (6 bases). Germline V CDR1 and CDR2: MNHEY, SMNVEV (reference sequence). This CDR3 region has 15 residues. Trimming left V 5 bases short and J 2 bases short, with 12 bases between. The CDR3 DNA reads TGTGCCAGCAGTCGCAGGGGCCTTAACACCGGGGAGCTGTTTTTT. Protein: CASSRRGLNTGELFF.

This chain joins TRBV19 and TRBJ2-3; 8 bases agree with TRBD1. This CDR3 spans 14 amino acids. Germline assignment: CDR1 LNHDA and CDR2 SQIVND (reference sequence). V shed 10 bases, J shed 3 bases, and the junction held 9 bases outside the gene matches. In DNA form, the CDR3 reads TGTGCCACCAGACAGGGGTTTACAACAGATACGCAGTATTTT. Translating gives CATRQGFTTDTQYF.

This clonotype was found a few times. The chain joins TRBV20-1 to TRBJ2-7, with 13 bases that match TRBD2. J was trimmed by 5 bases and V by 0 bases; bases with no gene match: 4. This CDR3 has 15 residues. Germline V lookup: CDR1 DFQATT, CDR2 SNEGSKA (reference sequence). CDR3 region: CSAREGTSGTNEQYF. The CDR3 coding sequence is TGCAGTGCTAGAGAGGGGACTAGCGGGACCAACGAGCAGTACTTC.

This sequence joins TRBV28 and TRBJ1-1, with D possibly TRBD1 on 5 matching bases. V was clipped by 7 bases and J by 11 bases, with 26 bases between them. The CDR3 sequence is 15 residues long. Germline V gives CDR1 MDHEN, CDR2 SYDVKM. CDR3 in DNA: TGTGCCAGCATCCCCGGACGTCAGGGCCACCTCTACGCTTTCTTT. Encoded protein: CASIPGRQGHLYAFF.

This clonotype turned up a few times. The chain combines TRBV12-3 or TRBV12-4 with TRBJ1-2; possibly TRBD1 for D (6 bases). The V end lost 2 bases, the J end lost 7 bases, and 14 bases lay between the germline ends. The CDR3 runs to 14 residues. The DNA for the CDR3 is TGTGCCAGCAGTTTATTGTCAGGGGTAGGTGGCTACACCTTC. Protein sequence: CASSLLSGVGGYTF.

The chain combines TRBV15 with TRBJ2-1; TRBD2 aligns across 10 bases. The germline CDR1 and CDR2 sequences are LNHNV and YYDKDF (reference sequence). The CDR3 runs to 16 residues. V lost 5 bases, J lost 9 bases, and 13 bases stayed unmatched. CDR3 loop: CATSSETSGRAVEQFF. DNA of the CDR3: TGTGCCACCAGCTCCGAAACCAGCGGGAGGGCCGTTGAGCAGTTCTTC.

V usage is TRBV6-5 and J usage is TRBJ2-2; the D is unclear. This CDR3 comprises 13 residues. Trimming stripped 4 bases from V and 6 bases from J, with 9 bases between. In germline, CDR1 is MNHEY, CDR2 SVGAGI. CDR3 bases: TGTGCCAGCAGTTCTCCGGCGCCCGGGGAGCTGTTTTTT. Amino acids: CASSSPAPGELFF.

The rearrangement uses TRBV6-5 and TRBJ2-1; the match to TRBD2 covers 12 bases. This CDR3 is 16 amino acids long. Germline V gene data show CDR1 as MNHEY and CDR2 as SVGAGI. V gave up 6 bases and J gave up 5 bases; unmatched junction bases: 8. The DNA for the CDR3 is TGTGCCAGCAGCCCCGATGGGACTAGCGGGCACAATGAGCAGTTCTTC. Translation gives CASSPDGTSGHNEQFF.

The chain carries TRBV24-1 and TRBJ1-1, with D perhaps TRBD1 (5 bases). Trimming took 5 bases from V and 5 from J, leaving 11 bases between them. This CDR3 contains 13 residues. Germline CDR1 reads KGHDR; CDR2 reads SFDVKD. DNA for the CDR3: TGTGCCACCAGTGGGAGACCAGGGACTGAAGCTTTCTTT. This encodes CATSGRPGTEAFF.